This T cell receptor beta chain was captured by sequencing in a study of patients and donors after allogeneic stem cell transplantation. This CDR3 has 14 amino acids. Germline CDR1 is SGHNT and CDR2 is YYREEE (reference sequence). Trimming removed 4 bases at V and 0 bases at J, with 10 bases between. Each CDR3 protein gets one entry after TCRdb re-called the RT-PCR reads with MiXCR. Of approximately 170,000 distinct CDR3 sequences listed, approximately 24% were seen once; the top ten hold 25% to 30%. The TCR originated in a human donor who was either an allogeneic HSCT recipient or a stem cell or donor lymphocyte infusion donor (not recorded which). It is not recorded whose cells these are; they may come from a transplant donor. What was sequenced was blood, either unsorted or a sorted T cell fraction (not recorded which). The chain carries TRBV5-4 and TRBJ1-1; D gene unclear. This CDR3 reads CASSPQGLNTEAFF. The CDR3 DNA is TGTGCCAGCAGCCCACAAGGCCTGAACACTGAAGCTTTCTTT.